This T cell receptor beta chain was identified during a study of blood T cell repertoires in COVID-19. Study at large: The samples span acute and convalescent COVID-19 from the United States, Italy and Spain. The analysed material was cDNA or gDNA that came from T cells, B-cell-depleted T cells, or PBMCs.

Per the original data handling: Amplified reference gene primers provided the basis for estimating nucleated cell counts. Assay used: immunoSEQ multiplex PCR; TCRdb lists only in-frame clones, some missing. V, J and clone size reflect that table, while D and trimming were determined from the DNA. The sample records 70,000 to 80,000 clones, 70% to 90% being singletons. The germline V gene encodes CDR1 SEHNR and CDR2 FQNEAQ (reference sequence). With V trimmed by 3 bases and J by 4 bases, 6 bases remained unmatched. The CDR3 is 15 residues long. Sequenced material: peripheral blood. This chain links TRBV7-9 with TRBJ2-1; the match to TRBD2 covers 7 bases. The receptor was derived from a human donor in a cohort sampled during active COVID-19. CDR3: CASSFASGAYNEQFF. As DNA, the CDR3 is TGTGCCAGCAGCTTCGCCAGCGGGGCTTACAATGAGCAGTTCTTC.